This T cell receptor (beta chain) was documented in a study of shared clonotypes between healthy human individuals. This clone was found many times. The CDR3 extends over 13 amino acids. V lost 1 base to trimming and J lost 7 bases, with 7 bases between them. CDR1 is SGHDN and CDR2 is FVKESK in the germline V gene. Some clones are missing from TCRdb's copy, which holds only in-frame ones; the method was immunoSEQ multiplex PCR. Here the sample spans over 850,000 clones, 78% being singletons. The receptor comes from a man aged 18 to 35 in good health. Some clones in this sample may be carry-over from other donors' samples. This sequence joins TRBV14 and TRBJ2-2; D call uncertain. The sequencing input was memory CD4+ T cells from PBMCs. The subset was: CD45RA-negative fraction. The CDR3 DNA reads TGTGCCAGCAGCCAAGTCGACGGCGGGGAGCTGTTTTTT. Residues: CASSQVDGGELFF.